This is a list of T cell receptor beta chains from one sample in a study of cytomegalovirus exposure and HLA in healthy donors. Profiled with immunoSEQ multiplex PCR; TCRdb holds only in-frame clones, not every one. The sample lists more than 150,000 clones; around nine tenths were seen once. The sample consisted of PBMCs. These receptors all come from a man between 18 and 35 years old in good health and CMV-seronegative. CDR3s include the opening cysteine and the closing phenylalanine or tryptophan. Each record gives: V gene, clone size, D gene, J gene, CDR3 DNA, CDR3 protein. The D gene is left open where the match is weak. Expanded clones get a size class; other rows say once, few or many, or leave the size out.

TRBV6-6,-,TRBD2,TRBJ2-7,TGTGCCAGCAGTTCCGGAACATCTAGCGGAGACTACGAGCAGTACTTC,CASSSGTSSGDYEQYF
TRBV10-1,-,-,TRBJ2-2,TGCGCCAGCACAACTGCCCCGAACACCGGGGAGCTGTTTTTT,CASTTAPNTGELFF
TRBV13,-,TRBD1,TRBJ2-2,TGTGCCAGCAGCTCCCAGGGACAGGCAAGTAATACCGGGGAGCTGTTTTTT,CASSSQGQASNTGELFF
TRBV5-1,-,-,TRBJ1-1,TGCGCCAGCAGCCGTCAGGGATCCATGAACACTGAAGCTTTCTTT,CASSRQGSMNTEAFF
TRBV6-1,once,TRBD1,TRBJ2-2,TGTGCCAGCAGTGAAGCAGGGGGCGCCCCCGGGGAGCTGTTTTTT,CASSEAGGAPGELFF
TRBV7-8,few,TRBD1,TRBJ2-1,TGTGCCAGCAGCATTAACAGGGGGCCGGGTGAGCAGTTCTTC,CASSINRGPGEQFF
TRBV4-1,-,-,TRBJ2-2,TGCGCCAGCAGCCGAACAGGGATCTCCGGGGAGCTGTTTTTT,CASSRTGISGELFF
TRBV7-6,-,TRBD1,TRBJ2-7,TGTGCCAGCAGCTTGGAACCGGGACAGGGGGCGTACGAGCAGTACTTC,CASSLEPGQGAYEQYF
TRBV28,-,-,TRBJ2-5,TGTGCCAGCAGTTTATCAGGGGTAGGGGAGACCCAGTACTTC,CASSLSGVGETQYF
TRBV7-9,-,TRBD2,TRBJ2-5,TGTGCCAGCAGCTGGAACACTACGATAACTAGCGGAGAGACCCAGTACTTC,CASSWNTTITSGETQYF
TRBV4-1,-,TRBD1,TRBJ2-2,TGCGCCAGCAGCCAAGACCAGGGGGCTGTGGAGCTGTTTTTT,CASSQDQGAVELFF
TRBV6-6,-,TRBD1,TRBJ2-1,TGTGCCAGCAGAGCCCGGACAGGCGGCTACAATGAGCAGTTCTTC,CASRARTGGYNEQFF
TRBV13,few,TRBD2,TRBJ2-2,TGTGCCAGCAGCTTACGTGGTCGGGGGGTCCGCACCGGGGAGCTGTTTTTT,CASSLRGRGVRTGELFF
TRBV6-5,-,TRBD1,TRBJ1-2,TGTGCCAGCAGGGACAGGGGGAGAAATGGCTACACCTTC,CASRDRGRNGYTF
TRBV5-4,-,TRBD2,TRBJ2-5,TGTGCCAGCGGGGGGGAGAATCAAGAGACCCAGTACTTC,CASGGENQETQYF
TRBV5-6,few,TRBD1,TRBJ2-7,TGTGCCAGCAGCTTTGGGTCGGCAGGGGGCTACGAGCAGTACTTC,CASSFGSAGGYEQYF
TRBV10-2,-,-,TRBJ2-4,TGCGCCAGCAGTGACGTAATCAAAAACATTCAGTACTTC,CASSDVIKNIQYF
TRBV7-7,-,-,TRBJ2-6,TGTGCCAGCAGCGGCCATCCACAAAGTCGGGCCAACGTCCTGACTTTC,CASSGHPQSRANVLTF
TRBV27,-,TRBD2,TRBJ2-7,TGTGCCAGCCGCGGGGCTAGCGGAGCCTACGAGCAGTACTTC,CASRGASGAYEQYF
TRBV27,-,-,TRBJ1-1,TGTGCCAGCAGTTTACCCCGAGGGGGAACTGAAGCTTTCTTT,CASSLPRGGTEAFF
TRBV10-3,-,-,TRBJ2-7,TGTGCCATCACGGGGACTGCATCCTACGAGCAGTACTTC,CAITGTASYEQYF
TRBV19,-,-,TRBJ1-5,TGTGCCAGTAGGGGGGGGAATCAGCCCCAGCATTTT,CASRGGNQPQHF
TRBV4-1,-,-,TRBJ1-4,TGCGCCAGCAGCCAAGTCGGACAGAGAGATGAAAAACTGTTTTTT,CASSQVGQRDEKLFF